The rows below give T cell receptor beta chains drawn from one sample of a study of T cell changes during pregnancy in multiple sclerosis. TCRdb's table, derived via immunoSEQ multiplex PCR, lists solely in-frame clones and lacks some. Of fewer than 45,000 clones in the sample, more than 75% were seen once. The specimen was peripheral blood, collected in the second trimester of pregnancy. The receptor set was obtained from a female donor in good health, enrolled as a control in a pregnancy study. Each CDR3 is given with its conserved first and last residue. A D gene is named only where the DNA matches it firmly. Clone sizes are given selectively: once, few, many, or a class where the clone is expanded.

TGTGCCACCAGCAGAGACCCTTCTATAGCCAAAAACATTCAGTACTTC	CATSRDPSIAKNIQYF	.	.	TRBV15	TRBJ2-4
TGTGCCAGCAGCCCTCAGGGTAGCACTGAAGCTTTCTTT	CASSPQGSTEAFF	.	.	TRBV11-2	TRBJ1-1
TGTGCCAGCAGTTACGGGCGACCTAGCACAGATACGCAGTATTTT	CASSYGRPSTDTQYF	.	.	TRBV6-5	TRBJ2-3
TGTGCCAGCAGCCAAGAGTCCAGCGGGGGGGCCCATACGCAGTATTTT	CASSQESSGGAHTQYF	TRBD2	.	TRBV4-2	TRBJ2-3
TGTGCCAGCAGTGACTCGGGGGACTCGACGGGCCTGTTTTTT	CASSDSGDSTGLFF	.	.	TRBV6-4	TRBJ2-2
TGCGCCAGCAGTGAGTCGAGAGATACGCAGTATTTT	CASSESRDTQYF	.	.	TRBV10-1	TRBJ2-3
TGCGCCAGCAGCTTTAGAGGGAATTCACCCCTCCACTTT	CASSFRGNSPLHF	.	.	TRBV5-1	TRBJ1-6
TGTGCCAGCAGTTACTCGGGCTCCCACAATGAGCAGTTCTTC	CASSYSGSHNEQFF	.	.	TRBV6-5	TRBJ2-1
TGTGCCAGCAGCTTAAACTTGGAGGTCTATAATCAGCCCCAGCATTTT	CASSLNLEVYNQPQHF	.	.	TRBV7-2	TRBJ1-5
TGTGCCAGCAGCTTAGGTTTGCGGGGGGGTCACAATGAGCAGTTCTTC	CASSLGLRGGHNEQFF	TRBD2	.	TRBV7-2	TRBJ2-1
TGTGCCAGCAGAAGACAGGGAATGAACACTGAAGCTTTCTTT	CASRRQGMNTEAFF	TRBD1	once	TRBV27	TRBJ1-1
TGTGCCAGCTCACCAGGGACAGGGGCCCCTAATGAAAAACTGTTTTTT	CASSPGTGAPNEKLFF	TRBD1	once	TRBV18	TRBJ1-4
TGCGCCAGCAGTTTGCAGGGGGATCAGCCCCAGCATTTT	CASSLQGDQPQHF	TRBD1	.	TRBV10-1	TRBJ1-5
TGTGCCAGCAGTTTATCCCCGAGGTTGAACACTGAAGCTTTCTTT	CASSLSPRLNTEAFF	.	once	TRBV27	TRBJ1-1
TGTGCCAGCAGCAAAAACTGGACAGGGGGCTGTGAAAAACTGTTTTTT	CASSKNWTGGCEKLFF	.	.	TRBV21-1	TRBJ1-4
TGTGCCAGCAGCTCTGGACAGGGCCGGACTGGGGCCAACGTCCTGACTTTC	CASSSGQGRTGANVLTF	TRBD1	once	TRBV5-4	TRBJ2-6
TGTGCCAGCAGCTTGGATGCAGGGCCTATTGGCTACACCTTC	CASSLDAGPIGYTF	.	.	TRBV11-2	TRBJ1-2
TGTGCCAGCAGTTTACCCAATGCGGGTGAGCAGTTCTTC	CASSLPNAGEQFF	.	.	TRBV27	TRBJ2-1
TGCGCCAGCAGCTTGTGGCAGGGGGCAAACGAGCAGTACTTC	CASSLWQGANEQYF	TRBD1	.	TRBV5-1	TRBJ2-7
TGTGCCAGCATGAGGGGGGACAGGCCCGAGCAGTACTTC	CASMRGDRPEQYF	TRBD1	.	TRBV2	TRBJ2-7
TGTGCCAGCAGTGAGTCAGGGGCTGGGTTGGGGAACATTCAGTACTTC	CASSESGAGLGNIQYF	.	.	TRBV25-1	TRBJ2-4
TGTGCCAGTAGAAGGACAGGGTACAATGAGCAGTTCTTC	CASRRTGYNEQFF	TRBD1	.	TRBV19	TRBJ2-1
TGTGCCAGCAGTGAAGGGGGCAGGACAGATACGCAGTATTTT	CASSEGGRTDTQYF	TRBD1	.	TRBV27	TRBJ2-3